This T cell receptor beta chain was obtained from a study of regulatory T cells in long-lasting Graves disease (dated by TCRdb to the early 2020s). Broadly, across the study: Persistent Graves' disease was defined as persistently positive TSH receptor autoantibodies together with antithyroid drug treatment for over 5 years. Persistent Graves' disease patients were compared with newly diagnosed Graves' disease patients by peripheral blood TCR sequencing and RNA sequencing. The study was registered as a clinical trial and conducted in China. TCR sequencing covered some 13 persistent and 20 newly diagnosed Graves' disease patients, some 33 samples in total. Persistent Graves' disease patients in the clinical cohort had taken antithyroid drugs for roughly ten years on average. Overall results and qualifications from the work: Sequencing and analysis were limited to the TCR beta chain. The authors noted that the small sample size was a limitation that may lower accuracy. Because the primary lesion, thyroid tissue, could not be accessed, the study looked at peripheral blood alone. Lower TCR Shannon entropy and fewer highly expanded clones were observed in persistent Graves' disease patients than in newly diagnosed patients, which suggested clonal expansion. TRBV28, TRBJ1-2 and TRBJ2-5 were preferentially used in persistent disease, while TRBV20-1 and TRBJ2-1 were favored in newly diagnosed disease. Persistent patients shared more public clonotypes among themselves (around 2,500) than newly diagnosed patients did (more than 850).

A few counts support this clonotype. Its antigen remains unidentified. Germline and junction disagree at one end, which may indicate a read error. The library came from multiplex PCR. Sequencing used an Illumina HiSeq 4000. CDR3 regions were amplified by Arm-PCR with iRepertoire HTBI primers to construct TCR beta libraries. PCR products were gel purified before sequencing. From the authors' description of their analysis: Gene usage analysis of CDR3 amino acid clonotypes relied on the 60 or so TRBV and 13 to 15 TRBJ segments identified across samples. Filtered high-quality paired reads were merged into contigs using COPE and FqMerger. BLAST was used to align contigs to IMGT TRBV, TRBD and TRBJ reference genes, and CDR3 was defined according to IMGT. Any clonotype with a frequency above 0.1% was classified as a highly expanded clone. Repertoire diversity was measured by Shannon entropy, and V-J evenness by the Gini coefficient. Clonotypes shared by more than one individual were considered public. TCRdb ran its own pipeline on the public reads, namely fastp trimming at Q25 and MiXCR clone calling, and kept in-frame beta chains. Each record represents a unique CDR3 protein, reported with the most common genes and DNA among its rows. None of the V and J calls come from the authors' own analysis; TCRdb made them. For this sample there are about 290,000 distinct CDR3 sequences; approximately 20% appear just once. Roughly 50% of the sample belongs to the ten largest clones.

Including the terminal cysteine and phenylalanine, the CDR3 comprises 13 residues. Only the CDR3 region is kept as DNA, spanning 39 bases read in frame from base 1. CDR1 and CDR2 (SGHVS, FQNEAQ) derive from the germline V gene. The sample's time point, from its label and the paper: persistent/refractory GD, antithyroid drugs over 5 years with positive TRAb. RNA was extracted from PBMCs in TRIzol for both TCR sequencing and RNA sequencing. The diagnosis of Graves' disease followed American Thyroid Association guidelines. The patients came from an endocrinology department in Xi'an, China. From each patient, about 9 milliliters of peripheral blood was collected into an EDTA anticoagulant tube. Ficoll Paque Plus density gradient separation was used to isolate PBMCs, and no additional T cell sorting was done. An Agilent 2100 Bioanalyzer and agarose gel were used to assess RNA quality, and a NanoDrop 2000 was used to measure RNA concentration.

The clonotype comes from a female donor with Graves disease. Sequences were derived from peripheral blood mononuclear cells (PBMCs), sampled when the disease was refractory, from a patient treated with antithyroid drugs. The rearranged segments are TRBV7-8 and TRBJ2-7; matching of 5 bases hints at TRBD1 as the D gene. Here is the DNA: TGTGCCAGCAGCTTGGGCAGGGCCTACGAGCGGTACTTC. The translation is CASSLGRAYERYF.